The 32 T cell receptor beta chains in this list originate from one sample, sequenced in a study of molecular identifiers for immune sequencing clone quantification (dated by TCRdb to 2016 to 2019). The library relied on PCR. The instrument was an Illumina HiSeq 4000. TCRdb itself trimmed the public reads at Q25 with fastp, ran MiXCR and retained productive beta chains. Every distinct CDR3 protein forms one entry, paired with its most common genes and DNA. The sample yields more than 300,000 distinct CDR3 sequences; roughly 23% were counted once. The ten top clones hold approximately 0.84% of the sample. Sequencing was done on a sample of naive CD8+ T cells from blood, with Jurkat cell RNA spiked in. Per the publication, the cell subset or site label means: FACS-sorted CD8+CD4-CCR7+CD45RA+ naive T cells. Receptors originate from a human donor in good health. Some libraries in this study had Jurkat cell RNA spiked in.

This clonotype has ten or more counts. The chain has TRBV12-3 or TRBV12-4 and TRBJ1-1; 8 nucleotides agree with TRBD1. The CDR3 runs 14 residues. Trimming cost V 4 bases and J 6 bases; bases outside gene matches: 7. The CDR3 loop is CASSSTGGGPEAFF. The CDR3, as DNA: TGTGCCAGCAGTTCAACAGGGGGGGGGCCTGAAGCTTTCTTT.

Comment on this clonotype: With a much larger clone just one base away, this may be a read error. V is TRBV7-8 and J is TRBJ2-3; D gene uncertain. CDR1 and CDR2 from the germline V gene are SGHVS and FQNEAQ. The CDR3 is 12 amino acids. The CDR3 DNA reads as TGTGCCAGCAGCGCCCACACAGATGCGCAGTATTTT. It translates to CASSAHTDAQYF.

There are many counts of this clonotype. The chain uses TRBV4-3 and TRBJ1-1; no reliable D call. CDR1 is LGHNA, CDR2 YSLEER, per germline. The CDR3 loop spans 15 amino acids. V lost 0 bases to trimming and J lost 5 bases, with 13 bases between them. The CDR3 spells CASSQDMGIRTEAFF. The CDR3 bases are TGCGCCAGCAGCCAAGATATGGGTATTCGGACTGAAGCTTTCTTT.

This clonotype was observed at least ten times. The chain links TRBV9 to TRBJ2-3, with 10 bases that match TRBD2. The germline V gene encodes CDR1 SGDLS and CDR2 YYNGEE. After removal of 0 bases from V and 2 bases from J, the junction contained 6 bases not matched to a gene. The length of the CDR3 is 17 residues. The CDR3 sequence is CASSVGETSGATDTQYF. In nucleotides, the CDR3 is TGTGCCAGCAGCGTAGGAGAAACTAGCGGGGCCACAGATACGCAGTATTTT.

This clonotype was found a few times. V usage is TRBV27 and J usage is TRBJ2-7; 8 nucleotides line up with TRBD1. Germline V gives CDR1 MNHEY, CDR2 SMNVEV (reference sequence). The CDR3 consists of 15 residues. V was pared by 6 bases and J by 0 bases, with 7 bases of the junction left unmatched. The CDR3 DNA is TGTGCCAGCAGCCCGGGACAGGCAAGCTCCTACGAGCAGTACTTC. Protein: CASSPGQASSYEQYF.

This clonotype was observed at least ten times. The genes are TRBV5-1 and TRBJ2-5; D possibly corresponds to TRBD2 (5 bases). This CDR3 has 14 residues. Looked up from germline, CDR1 is SGHRS and CDR2 is YFSETQ. The germline V and J ends were trimmed by 4 bases and 5 bases, with 15 bases remaining between them. As DNA, the CDR3 is TGCGCCAGCAGCCTATGGACTCCTGGGGAGACCCAGTACTTC. This translates into CASSLWTPGETQYF.

This clonotype was seen a handful of times. V is TRBV4-3 and J is TRBJ2-7, with D unresolved. The CDR3 runs 13 residues. Germline CDR1 LGHNA, CDR2 YSLEER. Trimming removed 1 base at V and 3 bases at J, with 7 bases between. The CDR3 sequence: CASSQARDYEQYF. In DNA form, the CDR3 reads TGCGCCAGCAGCCAAGCTAGAGACTACGAGCAGTACTTC.

The chain employs TRBV9 and TRBJ2-1, with 10 bases matching TRBD1. The CDR3 is 17 residues long. J was trimmed by 0 bases and V by 7 bases; bases with no gene match: 10. The germline CDR1 and CDR2 sequences are SGDLS and YYNGEE. CDR3 sequence (DNA): TGTGCCAGCGGCGCAGGGACAGGGGCGGACTCCTACAATGAGCAGTTCTTC. This translates into CASGAGTGADSYNEQFF. The variable domain in full, completed from reference TRBV9 and TRBJ2-1, reads DSGVTQTPKHLITATGQRVTLRCSPRSGDLSVYWYQQSLDQGLQFLIQYYNGEERAKGNILERFSAQQFPDLHSELNLSSLELGDSALYFCASGAGTGADSYNEQFFGPGTRLTVL.

Regarding this clonotype: A much larger clone differs by one base, so this may be a read error. V gene TRBV28 combines with J gene TRBJ2-5; D may be TRBD1 or TRBD2 (6 bases each). Germline lookup yields CDR1 MDHEN and CDR2 SYDVKM. The CDR3 sequence is 15 residues long. DNA for the CDR3: TGTGCCTGCAGTAGCTACGGGGGCGACAAAGAGACCCAGTACTTC. It is translated as CACSSYGGDKETQYF.

The chain is built from TRBV18 and TRBJ1-1, with no clear D. CDR3 size: 14 residues. Germline V gene data show CDR1 as KGHSH and CDR2 as LQKENI. Trimming took 3 bases from V and 1 from J, leaving 9 bases between them. CDR3 protein: CASSPGAANTEAFF. CDR3 sequence (DNA): TGTGCCAGCTCACCGGGCGCAGCGAACACTGAAGCTTTCTTT.

This clonotype was seen ten or more times. This chain joins TRBV7-2 and TRBJ1-1; D not resolved. Germline values: CDR1 SGHTA, CDR2 FQGNSA. V lost 8 bases and J 1 base, leaving 11 bases between the germline ends. The CDR3 consists of 13 residues. CDR3 DNA: TGTGCCAGCGAGATATACCCGAACACTGAAGCTTTCTTT. Residues: CASEIYPNTEAFF.

Comment on this clonotype: Compared with germline, one end of the junction differs, possibly owing to a read error. The chain is built from TRBV7-9 and TRBJ2-7; perhaps TRBD1 as D (5 bases). Germline lookup yields CDR1 SEHNR and CDR2 FQNEAQ (reference sequence). The CDR3 has 13 residues. The CDR3 loop is CACSLGDSYEQYF. The CDR3 coding sequence is TGTGCCTGCAGCTTAGGGGATTCCTACGAGCAGTACTTC. Full variable domain (rest looked up from reference TRBV7-9 and TRBJ2-7): DTGVSQNPRHKITKRGQNVTFRCDPISEHNRLYWYRQTLGQGPEFLTYFQNEAQLEKSRLLSDRFSAERPKGSFSTLEIQRTEQGDSAMYLCACSLGDSYEQYFGPGTRLTVT.

Turning to this clonotype: A much larger clone differs by one base, so this may be a read error. The rearrangement joins TRBV20-1 to TRBJ1-2; possibly TRBD1 for D (6 bases). V was cut by 6 bases and J by 5 bases, with 19 bases left in between. Germline-derived CDR1 and CDR2 are DFQATT and SNEGSKA (reference sequence). The CDR3 runs 14 residues. The CDR3 region has the DNA TGCAGTGCCCCGCTGGCAGGGGAAGGTTATGGCTACACCTTC. It encodes CSAPLAGEGYGYTF.

This clonotype was recorded many times. The J gene is TRBJ2-7, the V gene TRBV19, with 7 nucleotides matching TRBD1. J lost 0 bases, V lost 5 bases, and 4 bases had no gene match. This CDR3 is 14 amino acids long. Germline CDR1 reads LNHDA; CDR2 reads SQIVND (reference sequence). The CDR3 loop is CASSVRDSSYEQYF. In DNA, the CDR3 is TGTGCCAGTAGTGTACGGGACAGCTCCTACGAGCAGTACTTC.

The chain employs TRBV6-2 or TRBV6-3 and TRBJ2-2; tentative D call: TRBD1 (5 bases). Trimming removed 5 bases from V and 7 bases from J, with 26 bases in between. The CDR3 is 18 amino acids. Germline-derived CDR1 and CDR2 are MNHEY and SVGEGT. Written as DNA, the CDR3 is TGTGCCAGCAGTCCCCATCGAGGCGGACAACCAAGGGTCGGGGAGCTGTTTTTT. Its translation: CASSPHRGGQPRVGELFF.

As to this clonotype: Since a much larger clone is just one base distant, this may be a read error. This CDR3 is CASSRVTGRAYSNRPQHF. The CDR3 DNA reads TGTGCCAGCAGCAGAGTCACGGGGAGGGCGTATAGCAATCGGCCCCAGCATTTT. This chain links TRBV21-1 with TRBJ1-5. TRBV21-1 is a documented pseudogene. This CDR3 is built from 18 residues.

On this clonotype itself: A read error is possible here, since a much larger clone lies one base away. The chain couples TRBV7-9 to TRBJ2-7, with D maybe TRBD2 (6 bases). The germline V gene has CDR1 SEHNR and CDR2 FQNEAQ (reference sequence). Trimming removed 0 bases at V and 2 bases at J, with 8 bases between. This CDR3 region has 14 residues. The CDR3 coding sequence is TGTGCCAGCAGCTTAGCGGGACTGCCCTACGAGCAGTACTTC. Protein sequence: CASSLAGLPYEQYF.

Turning to this clonotype: This may be a read error, as it is one base from a much larger clone. The chain couples TRBV18 to TRBJ2-7; 9 nucleotides align to TRBD1. The CDR3 spans 14 residues. V was clipped by 1 base and J by 2 bases; unmatched bases: 0. CDR1 and CDR2 from the germline V gene are KGHSH and LQKENI. The CDR3 DNA reads TGTGCCAGCTCACCACGGACAGGGGCCTACGAGCAGTACTTC. Amino acid sequence: CASSPRTGAYEQYF.

The count of this clonotype is one. A much larger clone sits a single nucleotide away, making a read error possible. The chain joins TRBV9 to TRBJ1-4; D is uncertain. CDR3 length: 14 residues. Germline V gene data show CDR1 as SGDLS and CDR2 as YYNGEE. Trimming took off 4 bases at V and 12 bases at J, with 19 bases between the two ends. DNA of the CDR3: TGTGCCAGCAGCCCCACTACTTACAACGAAGAACTGTTTTTT. Translating gives CASSPTTYNEELFF.

This clonotype was recorded many times. The chain carries TRBV5-1 and TRBJ2-7; TRBD1 might be the D (5 bases). The CDR3 totals 14 residues. The V and J ends lost 4 bases and 6 bases respectively, with 17 bases between them. Germline CDR1 is SGHRS and CDR2 is YFSETQ. This CDR3 is CASSPGSRGFEQYF. CDR3 in DNA: TGCGCCAGCAGCCCGGGTTCTAGGGGCTTCGAGCAGTACTTC.

This rearrangement joins TRBV27 to TRBJ2-1; weak D call: TRBD2 (6 bases). Trimming took off 5 bases at V and 6 bases at J, with 11 bases between the two ends. The CDR3 sequence is 13 residues long. Germline V gene lookup returns CDR1 MNHEY and CDR2 SMNVEV (reference sequence). This chain's CDR3 is CASSPWDFNEQFF. In nucleotides, the CDR3 is TGTGCCAGCAGTCCCTGGGACTTCAATGAGCAGTTCTTC.

This clonotype was seen many times. The J gene is TRBJ2-5, the V gene TRBV28, with 7 bases that match TRBD2. Germline assignment: CDR1 MDHEN and CDR2 SYDVKM. The CDR3 totals 19 residues. With V trimmed by 4 bases and J by 3 bases, 20 bases remained unmatched. DNA for the CDR3: TGTGCCAGCAGTTCCACCCCCCGACTTAGCGGGTACGTTGAAGAGACCCAGTACTTC. It is translated as CASSSTPRLSGYVEETQYF.

For this clonotype: A much larger clone differs from this one at a single base, so this may be a read error. This chain uses TRBV2 with TRBJ2-2; maybe TRBD2 (5 bases). CDR1 and CDR2 (germline): SNHLY, FYNNEI. This CDR3 has 15 amino acids. The V and J ends lost 3 bases and 4 bases respectively, with 12 bases between them. CDR3 sequence reads: CASSDIRESTGELFF. The CDR3 DNA sequence: TGTGCCAGCAGTGATATACGGGAAAGCACCGGGGAGCTGTTTTTT.

This clonotype was found many times. The chain joins TRBV6-6 to TRBJ2-7; 8 bases match TRBD2. The germline V gene encodes CDR1 MNHNY and CDR2 SVGAGI (reference sequence). CDR3 size: 12 residues. With 10 bases clipped from V and 2 bases from J, the junction kept 4 bases outside the gene matches. CDR3 nucleotide sequence: TGTGCCACTCTAGCGGGCACCTACGAGCAGTACTTC. This translates into CATLAGTYEQYF.

At least ten counts were recorded for this clonotype. The J gene is TRBJ1-1, the V gene TRBV13; D remains unclear. The V end was cut by 3 bases, the J end by 1 base, with 9 bases between. CDR3 length: 14 amino acids. In germline, CDR1 is PRHDT, CDR2 FYEKMQ (reference sequence). The CDR3 loop is CASSLGRANTEAFF. The CDR3 coding sequence is TGTGCCAGCAGCTTGGGTCGGGCGAACACTGAAGCTTTCTTT.

This clonotype was detected a few times. A clone one base away is much larger, so this may be a read error. It is likely a read error, because the conserved phenylalanine at the end of the CDR3 is missing. The chain is built from TRBV29-1 and TRBJ2-7; 12 positions match TRBD2. V shed 4 bases and J 6 bases; nucleotides not matched to a gene: 4. Germline V CDR1 and CDR2: SQVTM, ANQGSEA. CDR3 length equals 13 residues. In DNA form, the CDR3 reads TGCAGCGTTGCTGAGGGACTAGCGGGCGAGCAGTACCTC. This gives the protein CSVAEGLAGEQYL.

This clonotype was counted many times. V and J are TRBV10-3 and TRBJ2-7; D call uncertain. The V end was cut by 8 bases, the J end by 2 bases, with 7 bases between. The CDR3 loop spans 11 amino acids. The germline gives CDR1 ENHRY, CDR2 SYGVKD. CDR3 sequence (DNA): TGTGCCATCGCCGACACCTACGAGCAGTACTTC. It yields the protein CAIADTYEQYF.

In this sample, this clonotype turned up many times. The rearrangement links TRBV18 to TRBJ2-3; 9 bases match TRBD1. From germline, CDR1 is KGHSH and CDR2 LQKENI. V shed 3 bases and J 1 base; nucleotides not matched to a gene: 5. This CDR3 is built from 16 residues. The CDR3, as DNA: TGTGCCAGCTCACCCGCCACAGGGGGCGGCACAGATACGCAGTATTTT. Protein sequence: CASSPATGGGTDTQYF.

In this sample, this clonotype turned up many times. The V gene is TRBV5-5, the J gene TRBJ2-7; TRBD1 matches at 7 bases. V shed 2 bases, J shed 5 bases, and the junction held 4 bases outside the gene matches. Germline V lookup: CDR1 SGHKS, CDR2 YYEKEE (reference sequence). The CDR3 covers 13 residues. For the CDR3, the DNA is TGTGCCAGCAGCTTAGGGGGCTGGGACGAGCAGTACTTC. Its protein is CASSLGGWDEQYF.

Ten or more counts support this clonotype. CDR3 coding DNA: TGCAGCGTTTTTAAGGGGGGAACTGAAGCTTTCTTT. This translates into CSVFKGGTEAFF. V usage is TRBV29-1 and J usage is TRBJ1-1, with a possible D match to TRBD1 (6 bases). The CDR3 consists of 12 residues. The V end was cut by 5 bases, the J end by 5 bases, with 12 bases between. Germline V lookup: CDR1 SQVTM, CDR2 ANQGSEA.

As regards this clonotype: This may be a read error: a much more frequent sequence differs by one nucleotide. The rearrangement joins TRBV3-1 to TRBJ2-7, with D perhaps given as TRBD1 or TRBD2 (6 bases each). The CDR3 length is 15 residues. Germline values: CDR1 LGHDT, CDR2 YNNKEL (reference sequence). V was pared by 4 bases and J by 3 bases, with 16 bases between. The CDR3 DNA reads as TGTGCCAGCAGCCGGGGGGCAGTTCCAGACTACGAGCAGTACTTC. This codes for CASSRGAVPDYEQYF.

The sample holds a few counts of this clonotype. V is TRBV7-2 and J is TRBJ2-1, with D possibly being TRBD1 or TRBD2 (6 bases each). The CDR3 is 16 residues long. V gave up 5 bases and J gave up 0 bases, with 14 bases separating them. The germline V gene encodes CDR1 SGHTA and CDR2 FQGNSA. CDR3 DNA sequence: TGTGCCAGCAGCGTCACGGGGGCTTTCTCCTACAATGAGCAGTTCTTC. This sequence encodes CASSVTGAFSYNEQFF.